These 22 T cell receptor beta chains were sequenced from one sample in a study of blood T cell repertoires in COVID-19. Libraries were prepared by immunoSEQ multiplex PCR; TCRdb keeps only in-frame clonotypes and omits some of them. The sample includes roughly 320,000 clones, around nine tenths of them seen just once. The sequenced sample was peripheral blood. The receptors were gathered from a man between 65 and 85 years old with acute or convalescent COVID-19.

CDR3 amino acids: CASSQSGPQGYGYTF. The CDR3 region has the DNA TGTGCCAGCAGCCAATCGGGGCCACAAGGCTATGGCTACACCTTC. V is TRBV16 and J is TRBJ1-2, with a weak D call TRBD1 (5 bases). This CDR3 spans 15 amino acids. Germline lookup yields CDR1 KGHSY and CDR2 FQNENV. With 0 bases removed from V and 4 bases from J, the gap between germline ends came to 12 bases. Full variable domain (missing parts from reference TRBV16 and TRBJ1-2): GEEVAQTPKHLVRGEGQKAKLYCAPIKGHSYVFWYQQVLKNEFKFLISFQNENVFDETGMPKERFSAKCLPNSPCSLEIQATKLEDSAVYFCASSQSGPQGYGYTFGSGTRLTVV.

Here the CDR3 DNA reads TGTGCCAGCAGTTTATTAGCCTTGAACACTGAAGCTTTCTTT. Residues: CASSLLALNTEAFF. This chain connects TRBV28 to TRBJ1-1; D uncertain. Germline V lookup: CDR1 MDHEN, CDR2 SYDVKM. Trimming pared 1 base from V and 0 bases from J, leaving 6 bases between. CDR3 length equals 14 residues.

To note about this clone: Other DNA sequences from this sample encode an identical CDR3 as well. The J gene is TRBJ2-5, the V gene TRBV5-1; D remains unclear. Trimming shortened V by 4 bases and J by 2 bases, and 3 bases separated the two germline ends. CDR3 length equals 11 residues. Germline CDR1 reads SGHRS; CDR2 reads YFSETQ. CDR3 protein: CASSQQETQYF. The CDR3 nucleotides read TGCGCCAGCAGCCAACAAGAGACCCAGTACTTC.

CDR3 amino acids: CASSYLGDSQETQYF. The DNA of the CDR3 is TGTGCCAGTAGTTACCTCGGGGACAGCCAAGAGACCCAGTACTTC. This chain connects TRBV19 to TRBJ2-5; 7 bases are shared with TRBD1. CDR1 is LNHDA and CDR2 is SQIVND in the germline V gene (reference sequence). V lost 5 bases to trimming and J lost 1 base; unmatched junction nucleotides: 7. This CDR3 spans 15 amino acids.

The chain joins TRBV5-1 to TRBJ1-4, with D possibly being TRBD1 (5 bases). The V gene's germline CDR1 is SGHRS and CDR2 YFSETQ. The CDR3 is made up of 15 amino acids. V lost 3 bases to trimming and J lost 3 bases, with 12 bases between them. Written as DNA, the CDR3 is TGCGCCAGCAGCTGGAGTGCGGGACCTAATGAAAAACTGTTTTTT. Its translation: CASSWSAGPNEKLFF.

The CDR3 sequence is CAWSGLAGLGYNEQFF. CDR3 nucleotides: TGTGCCTGGAGCGGGTTAGCGGGCTTAGGGTACAATGAGCAGTTCTTC. The gene calls are TRBV30 and TRBJ2-1; TRBD2 matches 7 bases. CDR1 and CDR2 (germline): GTSNPN, SVGIG (reference sequence). V shed 3 bases and J 4 bases; nucleotides not matched to a gene: 12. The CDR3 runs 16 residues. Based on the CDR3 plus reference TRBV30 and TRBJ2-1, the full variable domain is SQTIHQWPATLVQPVGSPLSLECTVEGTSNPNLYWYRQAAGRGLQLLFYSVGIGQISSEVPQNLSASRPQDRQFILSSKKLLLSDSGFYLCAWSGLAGLGYNEQFFGPGTRLTVL.

V is TRBV7-9 and J is TRBJ2-1; D might be TRBD1 (6 bases). V gave up 1 base and J gave up 8 bases, with 15 bases separating them. Germline CDR1 SEHNR, CDR2 FQNEAQ (reference sequence). The CDR3 contains 15 residues. CDR3 nucleotide sequence: TGTGCCAGCAGCTTAGGGGGACACCGAGGGGATGAGCAGTTCTTC. Protein sequence: CASSLGGHRGDEQFF.

The chain recombines TRBV29-1 with TRBJ1-1; no reliable D call. The germline gives CDR1 SQVTM, CDR2 ANQGSEA. CDR3 length equals 12 residues. The V gene lost 7 bases and the J gene lost 1 base, with 10 bases spanning the gap. As DNA, the CDR3 is TGCAGCGGGGGAAAGCAGAACACTGAAGCTTTCTTT. It codes for CSGGKQNTEAFF.

This chain uses TRBV5-1 with TRBJ2-7, with 8 bases aligning to TRBD1. Germline assignment: CDR1 SGHRS and CDR2 YFSETQ. The CDR3 runs 15 residues. V trimming: 1 base; J trimming: 3 bases; junction bases outside the gene matches: 6. CDR3 coding DNA: TGCGCCAGCAGCTTGACGGGACAGGCTTACTACGAGCAGTACTTC. Translation gives CASSLTGQAYYEQYF.

This chain connects TRBV30 to TRBJ1-1; D is perhaps TRBD1 (5 bases). The germline V gene has CDR1 GTSNPN and CDR2 SVGIG (reference sequence). V was shortened by 7 bases and J by 9 bases, with 9 bases between the two germline ends. The CDR3 runs 9 residues. The CDR3 DNA reads TGTGCCTTGGGGCGGCAAGCTTTCTTT. It encodes CALGRQAFF.

This clone was detected only once. The chain employs TRBV5-6 and TRBJ2-3; the D is unclear. V lost 1 base and J lost 0, with 21 bases in between. There are 19 residues in the CDR3. CDR1 and CDR2 from the germline V gene are SGHDT and YYEEEE. The CDR3 coding sequence is TGTGCCAGCAGCTTGTTAGGCGGCGGAAAAGAGGCTAGCACAGATACGCAGTATTTT. It codes for CASSLLGGGKEASTDTQYF. Supplemented by reference TRBV5-6 and TRBJ2-3, the full variable domain reads DAGVTQSPTHLIKTRGQQVTLRCSPKSGHDTVSWYQQALGQGPQFIFQYYEEEERQRGNFPDRFSGHQFPNYSSELNVNALLLGDSALYLCASSLLGGGKEASTDTQYFGPGTRLTVL.

The chain has TRBV28 and TRBJ1-3; TRBD1 matches 9 bases. The CDR3 contains 15 residues. V gave up 6 bases and J gave up 4 bases; unmatched junction bases: 7. Germline V gene sequence: CDR1 MDHEN, CDR2 SYDVKM. The CDR3 coding sequence is TGTGCCAGCAGCTACGCCGGGACAGGGGGAAACACCATATATTTT. Residues: CASSYAGTGGNTIYF.

J is TRBJ1-5 and V is TRBV5-5, with a tentative D call TRBD1 (5 bases). The CDR3 contains 15 residues. The germline gives CDR1 SGHKS, CDR2 YYEKEE (reference sequence). V lost 2 bases and J lost 4, with 13 bases in between. The CDR3 DNA sequence: TGTGCCAGCAGCTTAGGGGTCACAGCTAATCAGCCCCAGCATTTT. Translated, it gives CASSLGVTANQPQHF.

This rearrangement joins TRBV7-2 to TRBJ1-2, with 7 positions matching TRBD1. This CDR3 comprises 13 residues. The J segment lost 2 bases and the V segment lost 4 bases, leaving 1 base of the junction unmatched. The V gene's germline CDR1 is SGHTA and CDR2 FQGNSA. CDR3 sequence (DNA): TGTGCCAGCAGCTCGGGACAGAACTATGGCTACACCTTC. Translation gives CASSSGQNYGYTF. Using reference TRBV7-2 and TRBJ1-2 for the parts outside the CDR3, the full variable domain is GAGVSQSPSNKVTEKGKDVELRCDPISGHTALYWYRQSLGQGLEFLIYFQGNSAPDKSGLPSDRFSAERTGGSVSTLTIQRTQQEDSAVYLCASSSGQNYGYTFGSGTRLTVV.

This clone was counted a few times. The CDR3 DNA sequence: TGCAGCGCCTCCGAAGGACAGGGGAATTCACCCCTCCACTTT. As protein: CSASEGQGNSPLHF. The chain carries TRBV29-1 and TRBJ1-6, with 9 positions matching TRBD1. Germline CDR1 and CDR2: SQVTM and ANQGSEA. The CDR3 is 14 residues long. Unmatched junction bases numbered 8, after V lost 7 bases and J lost 7 bases.

The rearrangement uses TRBV29-1 and TRBJ2-1; D possibly corresponds to TRBD1 (5 bases). Trimming took off 3 bases at V and 4 bases at J, with 10 bases between the two ends. The CDR3 length is 13 residues. CDR1 SQVTM and CDR2 ANQGSEA come from the germline V gene. The CDR3 DNA is TGCAGCGTTGAGGTAGACAGTTACAATGAGCAGTTCTTC. Protein: CSVEVDSYNEQFF.

V is TRBV6-2 or TRBV6-3 and J is TRBJ2-7, with 8 bases fitting TRBD2. V shed 3 bases and J 2 bases; nucleotides not matched to a gene: 6. The CDR3 is 15 amino acids. Per the germline V gene, CDR1 is MNHEY and CDR2 is SVGEGT. The CDR3 sequence: CASSYDRGGTYEQYF. The CDR3 DNA sequence: TGTGCCAGCAGTTATGATCGGGGGGGAACCTACGAGCAGTACTTC.

This CDR3 reads CASSGQGGSPLHF. CDR3 nucleotide sequence: TGTGCCAGCAGCGGACAGGGGGGCTCACCCCTCCACTTT. J is TRBJ1-6 and V is TRBV7-3; TRBD1 matches 10 bases. Per germline, CDR1 SGHTA and CDR2 FQGTGA. The CDR3 runs 13 residues. With V trimmed by 5 bases and J by 10 bases, 2 bases remained unmatched.

This CDR3 reads CASSLNRVATNEKLFF. Here the CDR3 DNA reads TGTGCCAGCAGCTTGAACAGGGTCGCAACTAATGAAAAACTGTTTTTT. V and J are TRBV7-2 and TRBJ1-4, with a possible D match to TRBD1 (6 bases). This CDR3 region has 16 residues. Trimming stripped 3 bases from V and 0 bases from J, with 11 bases between. Germline V CDR1 and CDR2: SGHTA, FQGNSA.

The rearrangement joins TRBV6-2 or TRBV6-3 to TRBJ2-3; 9 bases fit TRBD1. V lost 0 bases to trimming and J lost 6 bases; unmatched junction nucleotides: 1. This CDR3 spans 14 amino acids. Germline loops: CDR1 MNHEY, CDR2 SVGEGT. The CDR3 DNA reads as TGTGCCAGCAGTTACTCGACAGGGGGGGATACGCAGTATTTT. The encoded protein is CASSYSTGGDTQYF.

The CDR3 loop is CASSQELAGGSETQYF. In DNA, the CDR3 is TGTGCCAGCAGCCAGGAACTAGCGGGAGGTTCGGAGACCCAGTACTTC. The V call is TRBV4-2, the J call TRBJ2-5; 12 bases align to TRBD2. The CDR3 length is 16 residues. The germline CDR1 and CDR2 sequences are LGHNA and YNFKEQ. Germline trimming cut 3 bases from V and 5 bases from J; bases unmatched to any gene: 7.

This chain uses TRBV5-4 with TRBJ2-3; TRBD2 agrees at 9 bases. Trimming cost V 5 bases and J 4 bases; bases outside gene matches: 8. CDR3 length equals 15 residues. Looked up from germline, CDR1 is SGHNT and CDR2 is YYREEE (reference sequence). The CDR3 loop is CASRLSIAGADTQYF. CDR3 in DNA: TGTGCCAGCAGGCTCTCGATAGCGGGGGCAGATACGCAGTATTTT. The whole variable domain, remainder taken from reference TRBV5-4 and TRBJ2-3, is ETGVTQSPTHLIKTRGQQVTLRCSSQSGHNTVSWYQQALGQGPQFIFQYYREEENGRGNFPPRFSGLQFPNYSSELNVNALELDDSALYLCASRLSIAGADTQYFGPGTRLTVL.